This TCR beta chain originates from a study of T-cell reconstitution after alpha-beta-depleted transplantation in children. There are many counts of this clonotype. Trimming cost V 3 bases and J 7 bases; bases outside gene matches: 3. Germline V gene lookup returns CDR1 DFQATT and CDR2 SNEGSKA (reference sequence). The CDR3 loop spans 13 amino acids. Unique molecular identifiers were built into the TCRbeta library. TCRdb called the PCR reads again in MiXCR, with one record for every CDR3 protein. The sample shows some 290,000 distinct CDR3 sequences, 9.9% of them seen only once. Sequenced here: PBMCs from the stem cell graft donor, sampled from the stem cell graft. The chain combines TRBV20-1 with TRBJ2-5, with 12 bases fitting TRBD2. This receptor was obtained from a human donor who donated a stem cell graft to a child with SCID. CDR3 amino acids: CSASPSGGGTQYF. CDR3 in DNA: TGCAGTGCTAGTCCTAGCGGGGGGGGGACCCAGTACTTC.